The 15 T cell receptor beta chains below all came from one sample that was sequenced in a study of PD-1 blockade in classical Hodgkin lymphoma. TCRdb's table, derived via immunoSEQ multiplex PCR, lists solely in-frame clones and lacks some. Altogether about 41,000 clones are present, over 70% being singletons, with the ten largest covering about a fifth. There was relapse after autologous stem cell transplantation in every patient, and there was variation in brentuximab vedotin exposure. This specimen consisted of peripheral blood mononuclear cells (PBMCs), obtained at baseline. The receptor source for this set is a human donor with classical Hodgkin lymphoma.

The chain couples TRBV7-9 to TRBJ1-1, with TRBD1 identical over 9 bases. V dropped 7 bases and J dropped 3; count of bases not matched to a gene: 6. This CDR3 contains 14 residues. Germline V gene data show CDR1 as SEHNR and CDR2 as FQNEAQ (reference sequence). CDR3 nucleotides: TGTGCCAGCACGACGCGGGACAGGGACACTGAAGCTTTCTTT. Translation gives CASTTRDRDTEAFF.

This chain links TRBV4-2 with TRBJ2-7, with D perhaps TRBD1 or TRBD2 (5 bases each). V shed 3 bases and J shed 7 bases, with 22 bases lying between them. Germline-derived CDR1 and CDR2 are LGHNA and YNFKEQ. The CDR3 extends over 16 amino acids. CDR3 sequence (DNA): TGTGCCAGCAGCCAGTCTACCGGGGCAGGGCTAGCTGAGCAGTACTTC. Translating it yields CASSQSTGAGLAEQYF.

In this sample, this clone turned up a few times. The chain couples TRBV6-4 to TRBJ1-1; D remains unclear. The CDR3 has 14 amino acids. Trimming removed 0 bases from V and 3 bases from J, with 8 bases in between. CDR1 is MRHNA, CDR2 SNTAGT, per germline. This CDR3 reads CASSDSNRDTEAFF. CDR3 coding DNA: TGTGCCAGCAGTGACTCCAATAGAGACACTGAAGCTTTCTTT.

The chain joins TRBV25-1 to TRBJ2-7; TRBD2 matches at 7 bases. V lost 10 bases and J lost 2; bases outside the gene matches: 5. In germline, CDR1 is MGHDK, CDR2 SYGVNS. The CDR3 covers 12 residues. For the CDR3, the DNA is TGTGCCACCTCGGGGGGACCCTACGAGCAGTACTTC. The encoded protein is CATSGGPYEQYF.

The chain uses TRBV6-5 and TRBJ1-1; unclear D gene. Trimming left V 5 bases short and J 5 bases short, with 15 bases between. This CDR3 spans 14 amino acids. Looked up from germline, CDR1 is MNHEY and CDR2 is SVGAGI. CDR3 DNA: TGTGCCAGCAGTCCCCGGACTCTGGGGACTGAAGCTTTCTTT. Residues: CASSPRTLGTEAFF.

This clone has just one count. The rearrangement links TRBV6-5 to TRBJ2-7, with 9 bases matching TRBD1. The germline gives CDR1 MNHEY, CDR2 SVGAGI. The CDR3 length is 13 residues. Losses at the gene ends were 6 bases for V and 3 bases for J; bases not matched to a gene: 3. This chain's CDR3 is CASSRTGDYEQYF. DNA of the CDR3: TGTGCCAGCAGCAGGACAGGGGACTACGAGCAGTACTTC.

The rearrangement links TRBV27 to TRBJ1-2; D remains ambiguous. Germline values: CDR1 MNHEY, CDR2 SMNVEV (reference sequence). The CDR3 has 14 amino acids. V gave up 3 bases and J gave up 6 bases, with 14 bases separating them. The CDR3 DNA reads as TGTGCCAGCAGTTTCCTGGGCCCCCAGGATGGCTACACCTTC. Protein: CASSFLGPQDGYTF.

This sequence joins TRBV28 and TRBJ2-7; no firm D call. The CDR3 has 13 residues. V lost 2 bases and J lost 5, with 10 bases in between. Per germline, CDR1 MDHEN and CDR2 SYDVKM. CDR3 DNA sequence: TGTGCCAGCAGTTTAAGGGTCCCCCACGAGCAGTACTTC. Translated, it gives CASSLRVPHEQYF.

J is TRBJ1-4 and V is TRBV6-6, with D hard to call. The germline V gene encodes CDR1 MNHNY and CDR2 SVGAGI (reference sequence). Trimming took 1 base from V and 4 from J, leaving 10 bases between them. The CDR3 runs 15 residues. The DNA for the CDR3 is TGTGCCAGCAGTTACTACTCGGGCGATAATGAAAAACTGTTTTTT. Amino acids: CASSYYSGDNEKLFF.

The chain combines TRBV30 with TRBJ1-1, with D maybe TRBD1 (5 bases). The CDR3 has 14 amino acids. Germline V gene data show CDR1 as GTSNPN and CDR2 as SVGIG (reference sequence). Trimming pared 0 bases from V and 3 bases from J, leaving 11 bases between. In DNA form, the CDR3 reads TGTGCCTGGAGTGTCTGGGGGGAAGACACTGAAGCTTTCTTT. Its translation: CAWSVWGEDTEAFF.

This clone is a singleton in its sample. This chain links TRBV5-4 with TRBJ2-4; maybe TRBD2 (5 bases). The V and J ends lost 4 bases and 1 base respectively, with 15 bases between them. Germline V gene data show CDR1 as SGHNT and CDR2 as YYREEE (reference sequence). The CDR3 spans 16 residues. CDR3 DNA sequence: TGTGCCAGCAGCCCGGAGGCCTATGGGGCCAAAAACATTCAGTACTTC. Translation: CASSPEAYGAKNIQYF. Complete variable domain (other parts from reference TRBV5-4 and TRBJ2-4): ETGVTQSPTHLIKTRGQQVTLRCSSQSGHNTVSWYQQALGQGPQFIFQYYREEENGRGNFPPRFSGLQFPNYSSELNVNALELDDSALYLCASSPEAYGAKNIQYFGAGTRLSVL.

This chain connects TRBV6-6 to TRBJ1-3, with 8 positions matching TRBD1. Germline CDR1 and CDR2: MNHNY and SVGAGI (reference sequence). The CDR3 runs to 16 residues. V gave up 4 bases and J gave up 2 bases; unmatched junction bases: 7. The CDR3 nucleotides are TGTGCCAGCAGTTCCCTTGGACAGGGAACTGGAAACACCATATATTTT. The encoded protein is CASSSLGQGTGNTIYF.

CDR3 DNA sequence: TGTGCCAGCAGCCCGTCGGGGGCAAACTATGGCTACACCTTC. Translated: CASSPSGANYGYTF. The genes are TRBV7-2 and TRBJ1-2; a weak D match, TRBD1 (6 bases). Germline CDR1 and CDR2: SGHTA and FQGNSA. Trimming left V 5 bases short and J 2 bases short, with 12 bases between. The CDR3 is 14 residues long.

CDR3 DNA sequence: TGTGCCAGCAGCTTGGGGCTGGACAGGGGATATAGCAATCAGCCCCAGCATTTT. This translates into CASSLGLDRGYSNQPQHF. The V and J genes are TRBV5-5 and TRBJ1-5; 9 nucleotides line up with TRBD1. CDR3 size: 18 residues. The junction had 7 bases not matched to a gene; V was cut back by 0 bases and J by 0 bases. Germline CDR1 and CDR2: SGHKS and YYEKEE (reference sequence).

This clone was seen more than once but under ten times. The rearrangement uses TRBV11-2 and TRBJ2-7; TRBD2 is a possible D gene (5 bases). Germline V gene data show CDR1 as SGHAT and CDR2 as FQNNGV. Trimming shortened V by 5 bases and J by 0 bases, and 14 bases separated the two germline ends. The CDR3 contains 15 residues. The CDR3 DNA reads TGTGCCAGCAGCCAGCGGCGCGACGTCTCCTACGAGCAGTACTTC. Its protein is CASSQRRDVSYEQYF.